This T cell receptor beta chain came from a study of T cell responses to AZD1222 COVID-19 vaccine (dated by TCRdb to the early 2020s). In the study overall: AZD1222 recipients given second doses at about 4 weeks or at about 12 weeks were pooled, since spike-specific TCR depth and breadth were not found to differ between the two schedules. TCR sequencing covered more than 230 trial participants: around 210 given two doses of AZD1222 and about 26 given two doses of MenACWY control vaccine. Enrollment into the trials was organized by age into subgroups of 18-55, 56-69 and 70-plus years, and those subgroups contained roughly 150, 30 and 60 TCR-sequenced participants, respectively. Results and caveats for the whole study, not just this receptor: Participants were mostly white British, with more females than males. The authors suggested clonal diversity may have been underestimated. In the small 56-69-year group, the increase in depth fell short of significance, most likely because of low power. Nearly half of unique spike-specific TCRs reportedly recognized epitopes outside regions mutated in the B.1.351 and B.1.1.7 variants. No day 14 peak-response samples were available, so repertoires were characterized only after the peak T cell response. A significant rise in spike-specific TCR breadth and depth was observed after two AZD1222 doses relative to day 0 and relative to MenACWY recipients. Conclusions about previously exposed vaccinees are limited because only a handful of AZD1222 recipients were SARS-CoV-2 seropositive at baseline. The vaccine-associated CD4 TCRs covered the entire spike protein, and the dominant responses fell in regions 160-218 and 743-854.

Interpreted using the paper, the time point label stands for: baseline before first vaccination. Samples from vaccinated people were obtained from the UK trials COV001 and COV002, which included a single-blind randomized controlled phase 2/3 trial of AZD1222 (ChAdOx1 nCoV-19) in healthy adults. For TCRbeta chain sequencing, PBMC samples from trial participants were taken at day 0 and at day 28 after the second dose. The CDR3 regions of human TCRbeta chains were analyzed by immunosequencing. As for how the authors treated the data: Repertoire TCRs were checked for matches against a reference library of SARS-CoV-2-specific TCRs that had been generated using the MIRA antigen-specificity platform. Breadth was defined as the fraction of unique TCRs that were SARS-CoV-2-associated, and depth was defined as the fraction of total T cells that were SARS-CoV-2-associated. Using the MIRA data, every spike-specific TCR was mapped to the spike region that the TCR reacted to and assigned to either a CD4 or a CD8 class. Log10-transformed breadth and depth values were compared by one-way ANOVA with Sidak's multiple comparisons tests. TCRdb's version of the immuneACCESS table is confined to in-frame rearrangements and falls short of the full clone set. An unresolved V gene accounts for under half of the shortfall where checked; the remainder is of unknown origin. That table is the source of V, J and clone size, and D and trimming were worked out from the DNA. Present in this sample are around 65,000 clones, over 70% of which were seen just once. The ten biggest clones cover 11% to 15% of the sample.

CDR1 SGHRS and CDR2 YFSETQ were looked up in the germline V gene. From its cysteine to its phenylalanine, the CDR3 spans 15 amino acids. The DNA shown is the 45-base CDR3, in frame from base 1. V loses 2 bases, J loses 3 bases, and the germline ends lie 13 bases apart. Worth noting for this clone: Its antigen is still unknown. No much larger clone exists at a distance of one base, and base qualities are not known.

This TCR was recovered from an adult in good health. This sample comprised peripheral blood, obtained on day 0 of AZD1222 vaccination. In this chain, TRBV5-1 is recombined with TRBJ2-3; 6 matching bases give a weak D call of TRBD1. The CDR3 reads CASSLSGGGTDTQYF. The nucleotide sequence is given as TGCGCCAGCAGCTTAAGTGGGGGCGGAACAGATACGCAGTATTTT. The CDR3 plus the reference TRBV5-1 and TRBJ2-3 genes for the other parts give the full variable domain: KAGVTQTPRYLIKTRGQQVTLSCSPISGHRSVSWYQQTPGQGLQFLFEYFSETQRNKGNFPGRFSGRQFSNSRSEMNVSTLELGDSALYLCASSLSGGGTDTQYFGPGTRLTVL.